This T cell receptor (beta chain) was observed in a study of blood T cells in healthy people across ages. A sample-barcoded 5' primer and a J-beta primer mix were used in a second PCR of about 7 to 11 cycles. TCRdb ran MiXCR on the 5' RACE reads and lists one entry per CDR3 protein. Of about 670,000 distinct CDR3 sequences in the sample, around 50% are singletons; the top ten hold roughly 13%. Germline V gene data show CDR1 as MNHEY and CDR2 as SVGAGI. V lost 4 bases to trimming and J lost 6 bases; unmatched junction nucleotides: 7. The CDR3 extends over 17 amino acids. Material for sequencing was blood. The receptor was derived from a woman aged 80 or over in good health. This rearrangement joins TRBV6-5 to TRBJ2-2; 14 positions agree with TRBD2. CDR3 sequence reads: CASSLTGLAGVAGELFF. CDR3 DNA: TGTGCCAGCAGTTTAACGGGACTAGCGGGAGTAGCCGGGGAGCTGTTTTTT.